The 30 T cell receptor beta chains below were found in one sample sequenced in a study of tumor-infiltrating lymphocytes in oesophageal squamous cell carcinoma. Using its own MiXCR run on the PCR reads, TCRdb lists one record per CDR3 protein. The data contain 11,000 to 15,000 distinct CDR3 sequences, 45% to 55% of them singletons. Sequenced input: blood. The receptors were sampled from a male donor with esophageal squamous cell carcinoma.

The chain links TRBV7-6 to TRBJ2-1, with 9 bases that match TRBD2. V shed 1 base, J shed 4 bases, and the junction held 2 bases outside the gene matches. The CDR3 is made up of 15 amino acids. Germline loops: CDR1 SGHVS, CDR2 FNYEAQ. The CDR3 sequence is CASSLEAGGYNEQFF. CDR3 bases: TGTGCCAGCAGCTTAGAGGCGGGAGGGTACAATGAGCAGTTCTTC.

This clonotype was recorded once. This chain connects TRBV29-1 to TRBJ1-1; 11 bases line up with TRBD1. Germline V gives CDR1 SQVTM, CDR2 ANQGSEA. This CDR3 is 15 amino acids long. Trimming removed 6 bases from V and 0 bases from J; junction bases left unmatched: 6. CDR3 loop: CSVARDRGLNTEAFF. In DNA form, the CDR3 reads TGCAGCGTCGCCCGGGACAGGGGGTTGAACACTGAAGCTTTCTTT.

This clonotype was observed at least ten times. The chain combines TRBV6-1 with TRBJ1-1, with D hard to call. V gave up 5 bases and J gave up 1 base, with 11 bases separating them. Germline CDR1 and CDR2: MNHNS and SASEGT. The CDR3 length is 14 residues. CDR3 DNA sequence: TGTGCCAGCAGTCTAATGGGAACGAACACTGAAGCTTTCTTT. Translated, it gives CASSLMGTNTEAFF.

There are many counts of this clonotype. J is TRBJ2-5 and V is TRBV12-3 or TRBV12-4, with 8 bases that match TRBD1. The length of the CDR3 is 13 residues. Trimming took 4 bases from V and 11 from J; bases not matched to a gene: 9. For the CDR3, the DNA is TGTGCCAGCAGTTCCGGGACAGGACATGAGCAGTACTTC. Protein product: CASSSGTGHEQYF.

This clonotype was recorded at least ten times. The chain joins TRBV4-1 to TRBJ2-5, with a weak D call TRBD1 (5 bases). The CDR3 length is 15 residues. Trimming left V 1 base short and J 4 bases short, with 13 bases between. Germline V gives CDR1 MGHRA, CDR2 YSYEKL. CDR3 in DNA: TGCGCCAGCAGCCAAGGTGACAGACACCCAGAGACCCAGTACTTC. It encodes CASSQGDRHPETQYF.

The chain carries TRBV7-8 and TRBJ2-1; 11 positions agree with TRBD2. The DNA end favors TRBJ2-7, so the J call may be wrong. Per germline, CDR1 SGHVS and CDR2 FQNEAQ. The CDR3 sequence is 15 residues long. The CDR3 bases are TGTGCCAGCAGCTTAAGACTAGCGGGATCCTACGAGCAGTACTTC. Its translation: CASSLRLAGSYEQYF.

This CDR3 is CASSVISGDYGYTF. CDR3 sequence (DNA): TGTGCCAGCAGCGTGATAAGCGGTGATTATGGCTACACCTTC. J is TRBJ1-2 and V is TRBV7-4; D ambiguous. Trimming shortened V by 5 bases and J by 5 bases, and 15 bases separated the two germline ends. The CDR3 covers 14 residues. Germline V gene sequence: CDR1 SGHVT, CDR2 SQSDAQ. The complete variable domain, with remaining parts taken from reference TRBV7-4 and TRBJ1-2, reads GAGVSQSPRYKVAKRGRDVALRCDSISGHVTLYWYRQTLGQGSEVLTYSQSDAQRDKSGRPSGRFSAERPERSVSTLKIQRTEQGDSAVYLCASSVISGDYGYTFGSGTRLTVV.

CDR3 DNA: TGTGCCAGCAGTGCTTTCGGGTCCTACGAGCAGTACTTC. Protein sequence: CASSAFGSYEQYF. This chain connects TRBV6-1 to TRBJ2-7; D gene ambiguous. Germline-derived CDR1 and CDR2 are MNHNS and SASEGT. Trimming removed 4 bases from V and 1 base from J, with 8 bases in between. This CDR3 contains 13 residues.

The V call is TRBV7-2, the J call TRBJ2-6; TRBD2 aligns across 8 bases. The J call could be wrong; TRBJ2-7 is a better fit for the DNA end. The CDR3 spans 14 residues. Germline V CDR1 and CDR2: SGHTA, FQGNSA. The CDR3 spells CASRPGGGSYEQYF. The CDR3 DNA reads TGTGCCAGCAGACCCGGGGGGGGGTCCTACGAGCAGTACTTC.

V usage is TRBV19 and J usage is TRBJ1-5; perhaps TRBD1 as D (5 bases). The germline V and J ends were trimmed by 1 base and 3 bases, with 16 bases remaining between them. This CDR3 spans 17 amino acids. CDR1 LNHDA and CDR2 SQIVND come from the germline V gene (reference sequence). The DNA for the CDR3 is TGTGCCAGTAGTATAGTTCCGGGACGGGTTAACAATCAGCCCCAGCATTTT. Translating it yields CASSIVPGRVNNQPQHF.

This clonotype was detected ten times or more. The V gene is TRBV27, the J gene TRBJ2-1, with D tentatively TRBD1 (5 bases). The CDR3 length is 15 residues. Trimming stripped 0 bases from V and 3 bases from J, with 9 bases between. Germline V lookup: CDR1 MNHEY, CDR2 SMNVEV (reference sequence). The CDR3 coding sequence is TGTGCCAGCAGTTTATCCGAGCAGGGCTACAATGAGCAGTTCTTC. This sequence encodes CASSLSEQGYNEQFF.

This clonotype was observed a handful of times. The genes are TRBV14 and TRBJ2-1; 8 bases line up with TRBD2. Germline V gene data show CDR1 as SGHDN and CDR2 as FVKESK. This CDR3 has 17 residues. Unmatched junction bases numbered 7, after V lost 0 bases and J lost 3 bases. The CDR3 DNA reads TGTGCCAGCAGCCAAGAGTATCGACTAGCGTACTACAATGAGCAGTTCTTC. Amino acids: CASSQEYRLAYYNEQFF.

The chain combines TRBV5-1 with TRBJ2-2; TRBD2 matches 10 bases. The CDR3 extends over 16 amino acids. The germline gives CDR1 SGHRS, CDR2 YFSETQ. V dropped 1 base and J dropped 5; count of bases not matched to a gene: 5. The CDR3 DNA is TGCGCCAGCAGCTTGTTCCTAGCGGGAGTGACCGGGGAGCTGTTTTTT. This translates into CASSLFLAGVTGELFF.

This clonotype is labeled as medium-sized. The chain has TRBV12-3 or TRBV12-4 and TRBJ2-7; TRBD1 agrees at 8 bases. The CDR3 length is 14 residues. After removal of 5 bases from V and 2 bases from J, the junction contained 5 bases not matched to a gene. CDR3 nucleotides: TGTGCCAGCAGTCCCGGACAGGGCCCCTACGAGCAGTACTTC. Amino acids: CASSPGQGPYEQYF.

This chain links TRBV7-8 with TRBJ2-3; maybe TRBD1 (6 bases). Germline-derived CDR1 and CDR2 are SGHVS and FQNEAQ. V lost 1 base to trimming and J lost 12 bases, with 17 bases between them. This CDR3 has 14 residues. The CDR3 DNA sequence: TGTGCCAGCAGCTTAGGGGACAACTACCTCCCCCAGTATTTT. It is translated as CASSLGDNYLPQYF. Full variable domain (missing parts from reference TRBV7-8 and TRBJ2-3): GAGVSQSPRYKVAKRGQDVALRCDPISGHVSLFWYQQALGQGPEFLTYFQNEAQLDKSGLPSDRFFAERPEGSVSTLKIQRTQQEDSAVYLCASSLGDNYLPQYFGPGTRLTVL.

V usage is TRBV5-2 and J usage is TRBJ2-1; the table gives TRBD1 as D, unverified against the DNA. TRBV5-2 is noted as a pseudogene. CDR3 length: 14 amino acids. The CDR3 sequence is CASSLYRDYNEQFF. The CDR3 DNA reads TGTGCCAGCAGCCTTTACCGGGACTACAATGAGCAGTTCTTC.

CDR3 loop: CASRASENTGELFF. As DNA, the CDR3 is TGTGCCAGTAGGGCTAGCGAGAACACCGGGGAGCTGTTTTTT. The gene calls are TRBV19 and TRBJ2-2; D may be TRBD2 (6 bases). Germline lookup yields CDR1 LNHDA and CDR2 SQIVND (reference sequence). V shed 6 bases and J shed 1 base, with 9 bases lying between them. The CDR3 consists of 14 residues.

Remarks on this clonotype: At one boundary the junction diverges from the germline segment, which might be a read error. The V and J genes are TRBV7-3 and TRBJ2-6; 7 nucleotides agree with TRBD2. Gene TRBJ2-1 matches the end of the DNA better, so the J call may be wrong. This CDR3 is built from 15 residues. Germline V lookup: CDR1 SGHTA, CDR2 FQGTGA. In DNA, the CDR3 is TGTGTCAGCAGCTTAGGGAGGGCCACAGGCAATGAGCAGTTCTTC. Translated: CVSSLGRATGNEQFF.

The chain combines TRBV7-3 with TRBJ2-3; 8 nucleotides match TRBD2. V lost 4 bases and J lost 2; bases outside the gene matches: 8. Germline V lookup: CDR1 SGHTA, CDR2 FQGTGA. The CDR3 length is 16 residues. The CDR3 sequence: CASSSRLAGHTDTQYF. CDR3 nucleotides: TGTGCCAGCAGCTCCCGATTAGCGGGACACACAGATACGCAGTATTTT.

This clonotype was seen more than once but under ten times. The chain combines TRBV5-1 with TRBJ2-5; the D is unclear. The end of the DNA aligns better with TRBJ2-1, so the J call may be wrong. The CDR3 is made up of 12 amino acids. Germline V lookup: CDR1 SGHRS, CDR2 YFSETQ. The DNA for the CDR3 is TGCGCCAGCAGCTTGGCCGGCAATGAGCAGTTCTTC. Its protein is CASSLAGNEQFF.

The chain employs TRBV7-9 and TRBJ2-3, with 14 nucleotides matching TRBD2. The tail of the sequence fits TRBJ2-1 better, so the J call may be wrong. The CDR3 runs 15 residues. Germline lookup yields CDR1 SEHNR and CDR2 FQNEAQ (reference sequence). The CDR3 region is CASRPGTSGSSEQFF. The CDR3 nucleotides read TGTGCCAGCAGGCCCGGGACTAGCGGGAGTAGTGAGCAGTTCTTC.

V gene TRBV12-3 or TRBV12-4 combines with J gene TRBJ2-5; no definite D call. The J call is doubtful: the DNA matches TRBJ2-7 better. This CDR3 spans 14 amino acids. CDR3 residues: CASSLWVARVEQYF. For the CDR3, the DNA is TGTGCCAGCAGTTTATGGGTCGCTAGGGTCGAGCAGTACTTC.

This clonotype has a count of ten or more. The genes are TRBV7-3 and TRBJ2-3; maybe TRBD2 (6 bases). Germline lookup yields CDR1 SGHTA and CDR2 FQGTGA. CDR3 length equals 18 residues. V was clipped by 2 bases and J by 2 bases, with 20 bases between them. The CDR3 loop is CASSLESGVGHATDTQYF. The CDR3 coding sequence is TGTGCCAGCAGCTTAGAGTCGGGAGTGGGGCACGCCACAGATACGCAGTATTTT.

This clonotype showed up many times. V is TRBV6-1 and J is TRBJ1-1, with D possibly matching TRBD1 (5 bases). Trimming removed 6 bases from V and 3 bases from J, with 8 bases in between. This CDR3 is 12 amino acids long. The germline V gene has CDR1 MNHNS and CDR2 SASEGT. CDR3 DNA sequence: TGTGCCAGCAGGGGGGTTCACACTGAAGCTTTCTTT. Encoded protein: CASRGVHTEAFF.

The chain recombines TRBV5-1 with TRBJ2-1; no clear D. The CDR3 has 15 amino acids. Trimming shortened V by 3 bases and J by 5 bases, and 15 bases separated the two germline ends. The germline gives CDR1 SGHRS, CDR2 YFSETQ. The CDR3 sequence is CASSYVTGGHNEQFF. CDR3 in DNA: TGCGCCAGCAGCTATGTGACGGGTGGACACAATGAGCAGTTCTTC.

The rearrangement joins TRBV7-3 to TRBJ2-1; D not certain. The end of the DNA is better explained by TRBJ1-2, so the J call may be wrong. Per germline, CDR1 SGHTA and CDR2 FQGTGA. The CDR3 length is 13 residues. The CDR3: CASSPDGNYGYTF. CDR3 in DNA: TGTGCCAGCAGCCCGGACGGGAACTATGGCTACACCTTC.

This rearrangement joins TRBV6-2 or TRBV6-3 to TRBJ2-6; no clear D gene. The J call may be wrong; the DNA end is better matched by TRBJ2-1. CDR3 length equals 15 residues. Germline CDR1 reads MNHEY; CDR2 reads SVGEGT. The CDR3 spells CASSYSPGARNEQFF. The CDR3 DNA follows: TGTGCCAGCAGTTACTCCCCAGGCGCTCGCAATGAGCAGTTCTTC.

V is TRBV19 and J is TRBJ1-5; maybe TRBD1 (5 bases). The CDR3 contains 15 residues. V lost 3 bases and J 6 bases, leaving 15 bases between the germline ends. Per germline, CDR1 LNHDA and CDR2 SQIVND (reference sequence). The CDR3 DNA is TGTGCCAGTAGTATGGGCAGGGTGGGAGGTCAGCCCCAGCATTTT. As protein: CASSMGRVGGQPQHF.

The CDR3 sequence: CASSYDLSGRYGTHEQYF. The CDR3, as DNA: TGTGCCAGCAGTTACGATCTTAGCGGGAGATACGGGACCCACGAGCAGTACTTC. This rearrangement joins TRBV6-6 to TRBJ2-5; 9 positions match TRBD2. The DNA end is a closer match to TRBJ2-7, so the J assignment may be wrong. Germline V CDR1 and CDR2: MNHNY, SVGAGI (reference sequence). The CDR3 sequence is 18 residues long.

The DNA of the CDR3 is TGTGCCAGCAGCCCTCCCTGGGGGGGCCCTCAGGAGACCCAGTACTTC. Its protein product is CASSPPWGGPQETQYF. The chain joins TRBV7-4 to TRBJ2-1, with D possibly matching TRBD2 (7 bases). The J call may be wrong; the DNA end is better matched by TRBJ2-5. CDR1 and CDR2 (germline): SGHVT, SQSDAQ. This CDR3 comprises 16 residues.